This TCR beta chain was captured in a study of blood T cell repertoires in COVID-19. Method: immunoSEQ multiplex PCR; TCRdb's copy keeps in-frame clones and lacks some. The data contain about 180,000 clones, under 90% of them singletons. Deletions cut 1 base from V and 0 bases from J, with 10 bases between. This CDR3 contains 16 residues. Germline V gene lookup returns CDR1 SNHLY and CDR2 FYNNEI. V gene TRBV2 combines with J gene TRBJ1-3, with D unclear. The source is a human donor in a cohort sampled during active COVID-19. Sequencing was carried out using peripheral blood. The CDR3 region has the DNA TGTGCCAGCAGTGAAGTGTACATTGTCTCTGGAAACACCATATATTTT. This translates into CASSEVYIVSGNTIYF.